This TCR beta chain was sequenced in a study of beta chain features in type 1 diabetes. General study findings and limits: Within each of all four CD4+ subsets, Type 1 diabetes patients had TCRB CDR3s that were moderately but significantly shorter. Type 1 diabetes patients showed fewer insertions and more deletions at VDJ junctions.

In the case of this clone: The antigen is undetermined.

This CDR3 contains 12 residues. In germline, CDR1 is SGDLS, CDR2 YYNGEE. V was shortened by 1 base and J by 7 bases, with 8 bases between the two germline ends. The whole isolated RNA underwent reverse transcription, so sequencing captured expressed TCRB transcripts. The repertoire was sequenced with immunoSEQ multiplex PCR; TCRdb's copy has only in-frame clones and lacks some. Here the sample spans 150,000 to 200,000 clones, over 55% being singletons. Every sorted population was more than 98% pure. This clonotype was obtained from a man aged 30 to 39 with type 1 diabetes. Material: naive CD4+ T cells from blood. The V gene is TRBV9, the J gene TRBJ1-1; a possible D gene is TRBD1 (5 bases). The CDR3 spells CASSVQGGEAFF. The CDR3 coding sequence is TGTGCCAGCAGCGTACAGGGCGGTGAAGCTTTCTTT.